This TCR beta chain was documented in a study of CD8 T cells in ankylosing spondylitis listed by TCRdb under 2017. For the wider study: T cell receptor beta repertoires were profiled in healthy donors and ankylosing spondylitis patients so that disease-linked TCR variants could be found. Peripheral blood samples were taken, and synovial fluid was additionally collected from ankylosing spondylitis patients. The whole study cohort included about a hundred healthy donors and 20 to 30 ankylosing spondylitis patients.

Overall study outcomes, separate from this receptor: The disease-linked clones showed a CD8+ phenotype and occurred at relatively low frequencies in peripheral blood. The disease-linked clones were reported as significantly enriched in matched synovial fluid samples from ankylosing spondylitis patients. Some of the motif variants had been reported before in the synovial fluid and blood of reactive arthritis patients, a finding that suggests common disease-initiation mechanisms. A TCR beta motif made up of several highly homologous amino acid variants appeared to be characteristic of blood from ankylosing spondylitis patients.

Sequencer: Illumina HiSeq 2500. Quantitative 5'-RACE with molecular barcodes was the method used to prepare the TCR beta libraries. As for the original processing: To identify disease-linked TCR variants, a new computational method was used, one built on a probabilistic model of VDJ rearrangement. TCRdb cleaned the public reads at Q25 with fastp, built clones with MiXCR and kept in-frame beta chains. Each CDR3 protein appears once, grouped with its most common genes and DNA. The V and J calls shown here were made by TCRdb, not taken from the authors' results. The sample records hundreds of thousands of distinct CDR3 sequences, 20% to 25% of which are singletons. Over 10% of the sample is held by the ten biggest clonotypes. This clonotype was seen a few times. The antigen this receptor binds is unknown. Sequence at one end of the junction differs from germline and may be a read error. Sequences SEHNR (CDR1) and FQNEAQ (CDR2) are obtained from the germline V gene (reference sequence). Its CDR3 holds 14 amino acids, cysteine through phenylalanine. Only the CDR3 DNA stays, 42 bases, in frame from base 1.

The sample taken for sequencing was blood, either unsorted or a sorted T cell fraction (not recorded which). The origin of this receptor is a male donor with ankylosing spondylitis or in good health (not recorded which). The V and J segments used are TRBV7-9 and TRBJ2-7; TRBD1 agrees with 8 junctional bases. The CDR3 reads CASSLVGQGYEQYF. In nucleotide form, the sequence is TGTGCCAGCAGTTTAGTTGGACAGGGTTACGAGCAGTACTTC.